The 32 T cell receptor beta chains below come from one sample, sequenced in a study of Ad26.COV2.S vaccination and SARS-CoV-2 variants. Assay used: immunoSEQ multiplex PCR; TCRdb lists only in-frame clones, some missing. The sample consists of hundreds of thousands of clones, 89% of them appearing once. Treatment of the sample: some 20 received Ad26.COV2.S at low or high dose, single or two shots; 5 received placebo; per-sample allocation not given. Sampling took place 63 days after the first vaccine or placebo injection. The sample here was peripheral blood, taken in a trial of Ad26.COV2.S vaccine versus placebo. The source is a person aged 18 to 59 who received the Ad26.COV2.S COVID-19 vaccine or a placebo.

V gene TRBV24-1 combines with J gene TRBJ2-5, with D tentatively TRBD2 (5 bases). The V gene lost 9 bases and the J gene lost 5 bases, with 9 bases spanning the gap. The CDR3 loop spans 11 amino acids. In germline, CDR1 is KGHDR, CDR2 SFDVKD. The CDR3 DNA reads TGTGCCACCGCAACGGGGGAGACCCAGTACTTC. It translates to CATATGETQYF.

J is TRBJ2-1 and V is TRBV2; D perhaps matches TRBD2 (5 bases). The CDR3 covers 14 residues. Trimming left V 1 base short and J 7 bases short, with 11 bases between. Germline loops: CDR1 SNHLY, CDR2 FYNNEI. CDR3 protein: CASSEGLSGNEQFF. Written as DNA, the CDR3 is TGTGCCAGCAGTGAAGGACTATCAGGAAATGAGCAGTTCTTC.

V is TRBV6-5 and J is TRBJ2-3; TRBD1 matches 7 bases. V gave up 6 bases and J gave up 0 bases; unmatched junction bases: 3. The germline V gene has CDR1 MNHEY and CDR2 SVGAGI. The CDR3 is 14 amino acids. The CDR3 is CASRRQGSTDTQYF. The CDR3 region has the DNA TGTGCCAGCAGACGACAGGGAAGCACAGATACGCAGTATTTT.

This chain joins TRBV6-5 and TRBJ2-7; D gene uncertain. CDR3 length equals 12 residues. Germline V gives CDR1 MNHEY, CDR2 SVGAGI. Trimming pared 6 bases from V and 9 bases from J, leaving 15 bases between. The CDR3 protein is CASRSRASRQYF. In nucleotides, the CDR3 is TGTGCCAGCAGATCCCGGGCCTCCAGGCAGTACTTC.

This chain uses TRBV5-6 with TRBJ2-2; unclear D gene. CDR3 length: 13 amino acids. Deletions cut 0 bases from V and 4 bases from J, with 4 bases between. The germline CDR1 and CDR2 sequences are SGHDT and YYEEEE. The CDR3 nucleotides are TGTGCCAGCAGCTTGGTCGGCACCGGGGAGCTGTTTTTT. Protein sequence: CASSLVGTGELFF.

Here the CDR3 DNA reads TGTGCCAGCAGCGTACGACCCTGGGGCTACACCTTC. As protein: CASSVRPWGYTF. J is TRBJ1-2 and V is TRBV7-9; D not resolved. The CDR3 is made up of 12 amino acids. Germline V gene data show CDR1 as SEHNR and CDR2 as FQNEAQ (reference sequence). Between the trimmed V and J ends, which lost 5 bases and 8 bases, there was a span of 12 bases.

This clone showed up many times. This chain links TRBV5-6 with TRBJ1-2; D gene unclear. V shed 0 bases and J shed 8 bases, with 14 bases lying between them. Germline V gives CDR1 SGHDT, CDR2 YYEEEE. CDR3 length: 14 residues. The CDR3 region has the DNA TGTGCCAGCAGCTTGGGGCAGCAGGCACAAGGCTACACCTTC. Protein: CASSLGQQAQGYTF.

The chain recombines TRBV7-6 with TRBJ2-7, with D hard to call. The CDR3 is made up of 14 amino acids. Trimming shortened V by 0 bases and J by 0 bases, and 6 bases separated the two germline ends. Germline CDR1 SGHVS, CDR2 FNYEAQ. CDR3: CASSLAGSSYEQYF. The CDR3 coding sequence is TGTGCCAGCAGCTTAGCAGGAAGCTCCTACGAGCAGTACTTC.

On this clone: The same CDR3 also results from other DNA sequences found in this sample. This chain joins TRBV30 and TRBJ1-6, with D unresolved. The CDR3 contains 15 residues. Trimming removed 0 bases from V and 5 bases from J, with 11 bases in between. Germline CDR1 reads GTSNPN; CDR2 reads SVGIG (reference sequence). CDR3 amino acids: CAWSVPGGNNSPLHF. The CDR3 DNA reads TGTGCCTGGAGTGTACCAGGAGGGAATAATTCACCCCTCCACTTT.

The CDR3 region has the DNA TGTGCCAGCTCCGACAGGGGATTGAGGGAAAAACTGTTTTTT. Protein: CASSDRGLREKLFF. V is TRBV18 and J is TRBJ1-4, with 8 bases that match TRBD1. In germline, CDR1 is KGHSH, CDR2 LQKENI. V lost 6 bases to trimming and J lost 8 bases; unmatched junction nucleotides: 8. The CDR3 is made up of 14 amino acids.

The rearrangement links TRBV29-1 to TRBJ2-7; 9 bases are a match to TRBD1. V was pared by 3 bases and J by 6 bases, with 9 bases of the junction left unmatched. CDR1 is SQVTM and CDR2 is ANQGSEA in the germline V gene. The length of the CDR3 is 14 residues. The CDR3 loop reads CSVEGTGSEFEQYF. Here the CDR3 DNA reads TGCAGCGTTGAGGGGACAGGGTCCGAGTTCGAGCAGTACTTC.

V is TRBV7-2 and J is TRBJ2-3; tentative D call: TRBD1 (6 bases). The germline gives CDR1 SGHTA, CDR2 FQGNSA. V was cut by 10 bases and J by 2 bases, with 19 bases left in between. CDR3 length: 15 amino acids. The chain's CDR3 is CATVQGVWITDTQYF. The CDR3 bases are TGTGCCACCGTACAGGGAGTGTGGATCACAGATACGCAGTATTTT.

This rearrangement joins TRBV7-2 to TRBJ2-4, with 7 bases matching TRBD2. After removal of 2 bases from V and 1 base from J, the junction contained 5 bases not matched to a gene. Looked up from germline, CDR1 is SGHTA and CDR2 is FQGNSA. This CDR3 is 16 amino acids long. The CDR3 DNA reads TGTGCCAGCAGCTTATTAGCGGGCGGGGCCAAAAACATTCAGTACTTC. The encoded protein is CASSLLAGGAKNIQYF.

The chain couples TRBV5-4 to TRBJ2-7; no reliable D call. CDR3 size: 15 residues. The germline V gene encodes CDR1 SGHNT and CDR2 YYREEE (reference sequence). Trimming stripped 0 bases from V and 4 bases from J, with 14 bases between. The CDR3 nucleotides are TGTGCCAGCAGCTTGGACCTAGGCCCCCTTTACGAGCAGTACTTC. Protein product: CASSLDLGPLYEQYF.

As DNA, the CDR3 is TGTGCCAGCTCACCCTTGGCTAGCGGGAGCTCCGAGCAGTACTTC. Encoded protein: CASSPLASGSSEQYF. The chain is built from TRBV18 and TRBJ2-7; TRBD2 agrees at 10 bases. From germline, CDR1 is KGHSH and CDR2 LQKENI. Trimming took 3 bases from V and 6 from J; bases not matched to a gene: 8. The CDR3 spans 15 residues.

The CDR3 DNA is TGTGCCAGCAGCTGGGGGACAACTAACACTGAAGCTTTCTTT. The encoded protein is CASSWGTTNTEAFF. The chain has TRBV3-1 (or the pseudogene TRBV3-2) and TRBJ1-1; weak D call: TRBD1 (6 bases). Trimming shortened V by 5 bases and J by 2 bases, and 12 bases separated the two germline ends. Germline V lookup: CDR1 LGHDT, CDR2 YNNKEL (reference sequence). This CDR3 region has 14 residues.

Here the CDR3 reads CASSESKGPADTQYF. CDR3 sequence (DNA): TGCGCCAGCAGTGAGTCGAAAGGGCCCGCAGATACGCAGTATTTT. V gene TRBV10-1 combines with J gene TRBJ2-3; D unresolved. The ends were cut back, 0 bases at V and 4 bases at J, with 11 bases in the middle. CDR3 length: 15 residues. The germline V gene encodes CDR1 WNHNN and CDR2 SYGVQD (reference sequence).

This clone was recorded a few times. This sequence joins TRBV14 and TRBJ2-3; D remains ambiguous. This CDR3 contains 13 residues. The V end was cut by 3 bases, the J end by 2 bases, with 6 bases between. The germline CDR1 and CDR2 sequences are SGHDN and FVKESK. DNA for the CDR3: TGTGCCAGCAGCCATAAGACCACAGATACGCAGTATTTT. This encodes CASSHKTTDTQYF.

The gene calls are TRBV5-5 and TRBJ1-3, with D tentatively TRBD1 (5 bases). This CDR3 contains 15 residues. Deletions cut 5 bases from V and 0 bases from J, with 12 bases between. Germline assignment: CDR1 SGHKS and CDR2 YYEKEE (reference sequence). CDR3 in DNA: TGTGCCAGCAGGACGACGGACAACTCTGGAAACACCATATATTTT. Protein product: CASRTTDNSGNTIYF.

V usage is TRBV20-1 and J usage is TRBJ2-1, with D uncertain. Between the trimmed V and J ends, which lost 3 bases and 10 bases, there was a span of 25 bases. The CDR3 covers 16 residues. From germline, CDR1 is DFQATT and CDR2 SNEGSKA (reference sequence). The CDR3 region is CSASPSGLGLGKEQFF. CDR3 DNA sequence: TGCAGTGCTAGTCCTAGTGGTTTAGGGTTGGGGAAGGAGCAGTTCTTC.

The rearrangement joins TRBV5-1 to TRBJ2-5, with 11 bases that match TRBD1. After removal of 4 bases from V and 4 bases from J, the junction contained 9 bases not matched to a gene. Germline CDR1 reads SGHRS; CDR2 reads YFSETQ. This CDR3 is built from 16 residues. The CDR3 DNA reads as TGCGCCAGCAGCCCAATTGTGGGACAGGGGGTAGAGACCCAGTACTTC. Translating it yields CASSPIVGQGVETQYF.

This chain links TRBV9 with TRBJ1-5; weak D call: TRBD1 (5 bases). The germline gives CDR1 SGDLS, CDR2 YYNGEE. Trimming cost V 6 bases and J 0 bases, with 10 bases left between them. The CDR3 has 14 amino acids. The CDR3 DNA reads TGTGCCAGCAACGGGGGACCTAGCAATCAGCCCCAGCATTTT. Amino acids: CASNGGPSNQPQHF.

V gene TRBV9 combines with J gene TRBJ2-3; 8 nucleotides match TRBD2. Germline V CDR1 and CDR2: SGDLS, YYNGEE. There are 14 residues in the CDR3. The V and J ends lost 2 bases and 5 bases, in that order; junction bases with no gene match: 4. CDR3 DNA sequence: TGTGCCAGCAGCGTCGGGAGGGCCCAAGATACGCAGTATTTT. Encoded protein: CASSVGRAQDTQYF.

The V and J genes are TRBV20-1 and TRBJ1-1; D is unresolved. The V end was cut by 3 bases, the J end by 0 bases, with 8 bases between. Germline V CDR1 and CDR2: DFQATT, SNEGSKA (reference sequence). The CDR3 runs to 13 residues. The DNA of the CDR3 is TGCAGTGCTAGTAAGACTTTGAACACTGAAGCTTTCTTT. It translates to CSASKTLNTEAFF.

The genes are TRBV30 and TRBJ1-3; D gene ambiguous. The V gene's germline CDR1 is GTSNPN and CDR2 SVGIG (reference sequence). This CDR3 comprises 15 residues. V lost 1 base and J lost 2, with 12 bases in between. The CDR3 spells CAWSEEVFAGNTIYF. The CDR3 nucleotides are TGTGCCTGGAGTGAGGAGGTATTTGCTGGAAACACCATATATTTT.

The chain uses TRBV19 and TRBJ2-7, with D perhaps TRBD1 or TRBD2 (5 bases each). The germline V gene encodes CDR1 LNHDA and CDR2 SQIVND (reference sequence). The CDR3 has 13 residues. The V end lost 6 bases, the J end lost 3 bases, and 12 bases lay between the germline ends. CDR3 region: CASSKRGDYEQYF. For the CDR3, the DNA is TGTGCCAGTAGCAAGAGGGGAGACTACGAGCAGTACTTC. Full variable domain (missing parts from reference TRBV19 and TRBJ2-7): DGGITQSPKYLFRKEGQNVTLSCEQNLNHDAMYWYRQDPGQGLRLIYYSQIVNDFQKGDIAEGYSVSREKKESFPLTVTSAQKNPTAFYLCASSKRGDYEQYFGPGTRLTVT.

The CDR3, as DNA: TGTGCCAGTAGTATACCCCAGATTAATTCACCCCTCCACTTT. As protein: CASSIPQINSPLHF. The chain carries TRBV19 and TRBJ1-6; no firm D call. V was trimmed by 2 bases and J by 6 bases, leaving 8 bases between them. CDR1 LNHDA and CDR2 SQIVND come from the germline V gene (reference sequence). The CDR3 is made up of 14 amino acids.

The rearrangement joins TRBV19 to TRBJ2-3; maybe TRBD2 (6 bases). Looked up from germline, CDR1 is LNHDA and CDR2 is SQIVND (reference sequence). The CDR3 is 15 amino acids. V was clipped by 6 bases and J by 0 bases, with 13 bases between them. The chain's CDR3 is CASSGAGTSTDTQYF. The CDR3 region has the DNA TGTGCCAGTAGCGGCGCGGGAACTAGCACAGATACGCAGTATTTT. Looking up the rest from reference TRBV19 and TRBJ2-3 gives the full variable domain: DGGITQSPKYLFRKEGQNVTLSCEQNLNHDAMYWYRQDPGQGLRLIYYSQIVNDFQKGDIAEGYSVSREKKESFPLTVTSAQKNPTAFYLCASSGAGTSTDTQYFGPGTRLTVL.

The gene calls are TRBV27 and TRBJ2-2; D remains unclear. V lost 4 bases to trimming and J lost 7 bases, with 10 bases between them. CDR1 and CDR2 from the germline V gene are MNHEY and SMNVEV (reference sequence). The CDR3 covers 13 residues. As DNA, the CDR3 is TGTGCCAGCAGTTCGGATGTGGGCGGGGAGCTGTTTTTT. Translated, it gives CASSSDVGGELFF.

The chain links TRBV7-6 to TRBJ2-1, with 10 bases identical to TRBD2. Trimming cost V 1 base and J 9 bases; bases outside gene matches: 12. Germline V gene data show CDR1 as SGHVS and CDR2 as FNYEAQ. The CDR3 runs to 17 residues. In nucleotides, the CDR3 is TGTGCCAGCAGCTTAGAGGTGGCTACTAGCGGGATTGGTGAGCAGTTCTTC. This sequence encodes CASSLEVATSGIGEQFF. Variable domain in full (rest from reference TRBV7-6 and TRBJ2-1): GAGVSQSPRYKVTKRGQDVALRCDPISGHVSLYWYRQALGQGPEFLTYFNYEAQQDKSGLPNDRFSAERPEGSISTLTIQRTEQRDSAMYRCASSLEVATSGIGEQFFGPGTRLTVL.

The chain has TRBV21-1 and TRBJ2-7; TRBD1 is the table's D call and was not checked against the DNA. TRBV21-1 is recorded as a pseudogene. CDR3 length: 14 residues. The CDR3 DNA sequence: TGTGCCAGCAGCAAAGGGGACAGCCCCTACGAGCAGTACTTC. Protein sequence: CASSKGDSPYEQYF.

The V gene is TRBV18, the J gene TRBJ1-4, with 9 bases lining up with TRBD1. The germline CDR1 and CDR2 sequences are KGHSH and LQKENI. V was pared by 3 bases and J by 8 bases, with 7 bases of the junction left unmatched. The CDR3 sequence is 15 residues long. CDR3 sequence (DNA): TGTGCCAGCTCACCCGGACAGGGGAGGGGAGAAAAACTGTTTTTT. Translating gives CASSPGQGRGEKLFF. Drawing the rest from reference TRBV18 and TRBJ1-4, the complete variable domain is NAGVMQNPRHLVRRRGQEARLRCSPMKGHSHVYWYRQLPEEGLKFMVYLQKENIIDESGMPKERFSAEFPKEGPSILRIQQVVRGDSAAYFCASSPGQGRGEKLFFGSGTQLSVL.